The 9 T cell receptor beta chains below all came from one sample that was sequenced in a study of cytomegalovirus exposure and HLA in healthy donors. A multiplex PCR was run with 60 Vbeta primers and 13 Jbeta primers. The assay was immunoSEQ multiplex PCR, and TCRdb's table has in-frame clones only and misses some. This repertoire shows 200,000 to 250,000 clones, about 85% found once; its top ten account for 0.24%. Sequencing input: PBMCs. The receptors stem from a girl aged 2 to 9 in good health and CMV-seronegative.

The chain couples TRBV2 to TRBJ1-1; 7 bases line up with TRBD1. Germline V lookup: CDR1 SNHLY, CDR2 FYNNEI. The V gene end was trimmed by 6 bases and the J gene end by 1 base; junction bases not matched to a gene: 5. The CDR3 covers 14 residues. The CDR3: CASRLGTANTEAFF. The CDR3 DNA follows: TGTGCCAGCAGATTGGGGACAGCGAACACTGAAGCTTTCTTT.

The chain combines TRBV7-9 with TRBJ2-7; a weak D match, TRBD1 (5 bases). The CDR3 runs 15 residues. The germline CDR1 and CDR2 sequences are SEHNR and FQNEAQ (reference sequence). V gave up 1 base and J gave up 6 bases, with 16 bases separating them. This CDR3 reads CASSLGISPQGEQYF. The CDR3 DNA reads TGTGCCAGCAGCTTAGGAATCTCCCCTCAGGGCGAGCAGTACTTC.

V and J are TRBV4-1 and TRBJ2-5; 11 bases map to TRBD2. The CDR3 is made up of 14 amino acids. The germline CDR1 and CDR2 sequences are MGHRA and YSYEKL. With V trimmed by 3 bases and J by 5 bases, 2 bases remained unmatched. This chain's CDR3 is CASSHPSGGETQYF. The CDR3 DNA reads TGCGCCAGCAGCCATCCTAGCGGGGGGGAGACCCAGTACTTC.

This chain uses TRBV30 with TRBJ1-2; 12 positions agree with TRBD1. V gave up 2 bases and J gave up 8 bases; unmatched junction bases: 6. CDR3 length: 14 amino acids. CDR1 is GTSNPN and CDR2 is SVGIG in the germline V gene (reference sequence). CDR3 loop: CAWSSGTGGQGYTF. CDR3 bases: TGTGCCTGGAGTTCCGGGACAGGGGGCCAAGGCTACACCTTC.

The CDR3 reads CASSLVESEQYF. In nucleotides, the CDR3 is TGTGCCAGCAGCTTAGTCGAGAGCGAGCAGTACTTC. The chain couples TRBV7-8 to TRBJ2-7; the D is unclear. The germline V and J ends were trimmed by 1 base and 6 bases, with 7 bases remaining between them. There are 12 residues in the CDR3. Germline assignment: CDR1 SGHVS and CDR2 FQNEAQ.

The CDR3 DNA is TGCGCCAGCAGCCAAGAAAATAGCGCAAACCTCGGGGAGCTGTTTTTT. Protein sequence: CASSQENSANLGELFF. The J gene is TRBJ2-2, the V gene TRBV4-1; the D gene is possibly TRBD2 (5 bases). The CDR3 totals 16 residues. Germline CDR1 MGHRA, CDR2 YSYEKL. V was shortened by 0 bases and J by 7 bases, with 15 bases between the two germline ends.

The chain uses TRBV18 and TRBJ1-4; no clear D gene. Germline CDR1 and CDR2: KGHSH and LQKENI. V was pared by 4 bases and J by 5 bases, with 8 bases between. CDR3 length: 13 residues. CDR3 loop: CASSRALNEKLFF. CDR3 in DNA: TGTGCCAGCTCACGAGCTCTAAATGAAAAACTGTTTTTT.

The chain has TRBV30 and TRBJ2-1; 7 bases map to TRBD1. The ends lost 3 bases at V and 10 bases at J; junction bases unmatched: 9. The V gene's germline CDR1 is GTSNPN and CDR2 SVGIG (reference sequence). CDR3 length equals 13 residues. The CDR3 sequence: CAWRGQPTREQFF. The CDR3 bases are TGTGCCTGGAGGGGACAGCCCACCAGGGAGCAGTTCTTC.

Only a few counts were recorded for this clone. The rearrangement uses TRBV4-1 and TRBJ2-1; D gene unclear. This CDR3 is built from 13 residues. The V end was cut by 1 base, the J end by 2 bases, with 3 bases between. Germline V CDR1 and CDR2: MGHRA, YSYEKL. For the CDR3, the DNA is TGCGCCAGCAGCCAAGCGGCCTACAATGAGCAGTTCTTC. It yields the protein CASSQAAYNEQFF.